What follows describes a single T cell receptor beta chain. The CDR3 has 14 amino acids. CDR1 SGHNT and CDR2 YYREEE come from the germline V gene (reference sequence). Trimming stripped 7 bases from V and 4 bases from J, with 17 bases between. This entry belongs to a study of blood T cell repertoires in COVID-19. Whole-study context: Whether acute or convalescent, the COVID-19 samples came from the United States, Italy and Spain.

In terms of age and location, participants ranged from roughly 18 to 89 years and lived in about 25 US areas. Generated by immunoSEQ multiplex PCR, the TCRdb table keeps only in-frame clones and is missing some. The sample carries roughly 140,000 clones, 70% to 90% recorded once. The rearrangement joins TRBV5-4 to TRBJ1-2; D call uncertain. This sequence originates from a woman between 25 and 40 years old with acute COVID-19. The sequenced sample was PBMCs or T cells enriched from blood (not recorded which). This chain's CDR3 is CASAISSSLYGYTF. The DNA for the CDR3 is TGTGCCAGCGCTATCTCTTCCTCCCTCTATGGCTACACCTTC.